This T cell receptor (beta chain) was found in a study of T cell responses to AZD1222 COVID-19 vaccine. Study-wide results and caveats: Donor demographics were predominantly white British with a female majority; clonal diversity may be underestimated. Only a handful of AZD1222 recipients were seropositive at baseline.

For this clone: Its antigen is unidentified.

Generated by immunoSEQ multiplex PCR, the TCRdb table keeps only in-frame clones and is missing some. Found here are approximately 50,000 clones, about 87% of them singletons; the top ten hold approximately 15%. The material sequenced was peripheral blood, taken on day 0 of AZD1222 vaccination. The clonotype comes from an adult in good health.

The CDR3 DNA follows: TGTGCCAGCAGGAGGACAGGAGGGATCTATAGCAATCAGCCCCAGCATTTT. Residues: CASRRTGGIYSNQPQHF. The rearrangement links TRBV2 to TRBJ1-5; 7 bases line up with TRBD1. V was pared by 6 bases and J by 0 bases, with 11 bases of the junction left unmatched. The CDR3 is made up of 17 amino acids. Germline values: CDR1 SNHLY, CDR2 FYNNEI.